The entry below gives a single TCR beta chain sequence along with its context. Repertoires were generated with immunoSEQ multiplex PCR, while TCRdb's copy carries only in-frame clones and drops some. The table includes 950,000 to 1,300,000 clones, roughly 80% detected once. The sample is drawn from a study of shared clonotypes between healthy human individuals. Turning to the study itself: Each donor contributed plates that comprised three CD4 naive, three CD4 memory, two CD8 naive and one CD8 memory.

Germline loops: CDR1 MDHEN, CDR2 SYDVKM. Deletions cut 9 bases from V and 8 bases from J, with 16 bases between. This CDR3 is 12 amino acids long. Specimen: memory CD4+ T cells sorted from blood. Documented subset: CD45RA-negative fraction. This clonotype was sampled from a man between 18 and 35 years old in good health. V usage is TRBV28 and J usage is TRBJ1-1, with a possible D match to TRBD1 (5 bases). The CDR3 nucleotides read TGTGCCAGTAGACAGCGAGAGCGAGAAGCTTTCTTT. It specifies CASRQREREAFF. Supplemented by reference TRBV28 and TRBJ1-1, the full variable domain reads DVKVTQSSRYLVKRTGEKVFLECVQDMDHENMFWYRQDPGLGLRLIYFSYDVKMKEKGDIPEGYSVSREKKERFSLILESASTNQTSMYLCASRQREREAFFGQGTRLTVV.